Below, 21 T cell receptor beta chains from the same sample are listed, as sequenced in a study of spatial heterogeneity in lung cancer. The sample's time point: sample taken at primary tumor resection. Material for sequencing was whole RNA from tumor, nontumor lung or frozen PBMC, left unsorted. TCRdb re-derived calls from the 5' RACE reads in MiXCR, one entry per CDR3 protein. Altogether approximately 14,000 distinct CDR3 sequences are present, about a tenth being singletons, with the ten largest covering 34%. Sequenced here: PBMCs, sampled at surgery. These receptors all come from a female donor with early-stage non-small cell lung cancer.

This clonotype showed up many times. Here the CDR3 DNA reads TGTGCCAGCAGTCGGACAGGGTCGCATTCACCCCTCCACTTT. Translating it yields CASSRTGSHSPLHF. The J gene is TRBJ1-6, the V gene TRBV12-3 or TRBV12-4, with 8 bases identical to TRBD1. The V segment lost 5 bases and the J segment 8 bases; nucleotides outside the gene matches: 5. The CDR3 spans 14 residues.

This clonotype occurred many times. V is TRBV19 and J is TRBJ1-3; D not certain. The ends were cut back, 5 bases at V and 0 bases at J, with 20 bases in the middle. The CDR3 runs 18 residues. Germline-derived CDR1 and CDR2 are LNHDA and SQIVND (reference sequence). CDR3 sequence: CASSVAPGEYFSGNTIYF. CDR3 coding DNA: TGTGCCAGTAGTGTGGCTCCCGGGGAGTACTTCTCTGGAAACACCATATATTTT. Supplemented by reference TRBV19 and TRBJ1-3, the full variable domain reads DGGITQSPKYLFRKEGQNVTLSCEQNLNHDAMYWYRQDPGQGLRLIYYSQIVNDFQKGDIAEGYSVSREKKESFPLTVTSAQKNPTAFYLCASSVAPGEYFSGNTIYFGEGSWLTVV.

This clonotype has more than one count but fewer than ten. This chain connects TRBV9 to TRBJ2-2; D possibly matches TRBD1 or TRBD2 (5 bases each). The CDR3 consists of 16 residues. V gave up 2 bases and J gave up 4 bases, with 15 bases separating them. The germline gives CDR1 SGDLS, CDR2 YYNGEE. The CDR3: CASSVLTGAGTGELFF. The DNA of the CDR3 is TGTGCCAGCAGCGTCCTAACCGGGGCAGGCACCGGGGAGCTGTTTTTT.

The rearrangement links TRBV7-2 to TRBJ1-1; TRBD1 might be the D (5 bases). CDR1 is SGHTA and CDR2 is FQGNSA in the germline V gene. The CDR3 covers 14 residues. Trimming took 5 bases from V and 10 from J, leaving 20 bases between them. CDR3 residues: CASSPYAQGSPAFF. Here the CDR3 DNA reads TGTGCCAGCAGCCCATACGCCCAGGGATCACCAGCTTTCTTT.

This clonotype was seen many times. The rearrangement links TRBV7-2 to TRBJ2-1, with 8 bases matching TRBD2. V gave up 0 bases and J gave up 6 bases; unmatched junction bases: 19. The germline V gene encodes CDR1 SGHTA and CDR2 FQGNSA. The CDR3 sequence is 20 residues long. The CDR3 DNA is TGTGCCAGCAGCTTAGCCAGAGGTAGCGGGGTTCTGGATCGACGCAATGAGCAGTTCTTC. Translation: CASSLARGSGVLDRRNEQFF. Combining the CDR3 with reference TRBV7-2 and TRBJ2-1 gives the whole variable domain GAGVSQSPSNKVTEKGKDVELRCDPISGHTALYWYRQSLGQGLEFLIYFQGNSAPDKSGLPSDRFSAERTGGSVSTLTIQRTQQEDSAVYLCASSLARGSGVLDRRNEQFFGPGTRLTVL.

Ten or more counts support this clonotype. The chain links TRBV6-1 to TRBJ1-1; D gene unclear. Trimming cost V 1 base and J 1 base, with 7 bases left between them. CDR3 length: 14 residues. Germline V CDR1 and CDR2: MNHNS, SASEGT. CDR3 sequence: CASSEEEGNTEAFF. The DNA for the CDR3 is TGTGCCAGCAGTGAAGAGGAGGGGAACACTGAAGCTTTCTTT.

This clonotype has ten or more counts. V is TRBV12-3 or TRBV12-4 and J is TRBJ1-5; D possibly corresponds to TRBD1 (5 bases). Trimming shortened V by 3 bases and J by 3 bases, and 12 bases separated the two germline ends. This CDR3 is 15 amino acids long. The DNA of the CDR3 is TGTGCCAGCAGTTTCGGGGCAGGCCTCAATCAGCCCCAGCATTTT. Its protein is CASSFGAGLNQPQHF.

This clonotype was recorded at least ten times. The J gene is TRBJ1-2, the V gene TRBV30, with D possibly being TRBD1 (5 bases). The CDR3 has 12 residues. V lost 3 bases and J 4 bases, leaving 9 bases between the germline ends. From germline, CDR1 is GTSNPN and CDR2 SVGIG (reference sequence). DNA for the CDR3: TGTGCCTGGAGCGACAGACTCTATGGCTACACCTTC. Protein product: CAWSDRLYGYTF.

This clonotype came up many times. The V gene is TRBV7-8, the J gene TRBJ1-5; D is undetermined. Germline V gene data show CDR1 as SGHVS and CDR2 as FQNEAQ. V shed 5 bases and J shed 0 bases, with 17 bases lying between them. This CDR3 contains 17 residues. The CDR3 DNA reads TGTGCCAGCAGCCCCCGGGTCTCCGGCTTTAGCAATCAGCCCCAGCATTTT. It encodes CASSPRVSGFSNQPQHF.

This clonotype was observed once. V and J are TRBV12-3 or TRBV12-4 and TRBJ1-4; tentative D call: TRBD1 (6 bases). V gave up 6 bases and J gave up 3 bases, with 11 bases separating them. The CDR3 has 14 amino acids. The CDR3 sequence is CASRPTGPNEKLFF. The CDR3, as DNA: TGTGCCAGCAGACCGACAGGCCCTAATGAAAAACTGTTTTTT.

This clonotype came up many times. This chain links TRBV15 with TRBJ1-1; 8 nucleotides match TRBD1. Germline-derived CDR1 and CDR2 are LNHNV and YYDKDF (reference sequence). The CDR3 has 17 residues. Trimming cost V 0 bases and J 4 bases; bases outside gene matches: 10. CDR3 nucleotides: TGTGCCACCAGCAGAGATAAGACAGGGGAATCATTCACTGAAGCTTTCTTT. Protein sequence: CATSRDKTGESFTEAFF.

In this sample, this clonotype turned up many times. This rearrangement joins TRBV19 to TRBJ2-1; D remains unclear. The CDR3 covers 15 residues. Looked up from germline, CDR1 is LNHDA and CDR2 is SQIVND (reference sequence). V gave up 1 base and J gave up 0 bases, with 7 bases separating them. The CDR3 protein is CASSIGQSSYNEQFF. The CDR3 coding sequence is TGTGCCAGTAGTATAGGACAATCCTCCTACAATGAGCAGTTCTTC.

This clonotype was recorded at least ten times. The J gene is TRBJ2-7, the V gene TRBV3-1; D possibly matches TRBD1 or TRBD2 (5 bases each). The length of the CDR3 is 14 residues. Germline CDR1 LGHDT, CDR2 YNNKEL (reference sequence). V was shortened by 3 bases and J by 0 bases, with 9 bases between the two germline ends. CDR3 sequence (DNA): TGTGCCAGCAGCCACAAGAGGGGCTCCTACGAGCAGTACTTC. It is translated as CASSHKRGSYEQYF.

Ten or more counts support this clonotype. The chain uses TRBV6-1 and TRBJ1-5; the D is unclear. V lost 0 bases, J lost 10 bases, and 13 bases lay in between. This CDR3 has 14 amino acids. Germline V gene lookup returns CDR1 MNHNS and CDR2 SASEGT. This chain's CDR3 is CASSEAGRSSPQHF. The CDR3 coding sequence is TGTGCCAGCAGTGAAGCTGGCCGTTCTTCCCCCCAGCATTTT.

This chain joins TRBV7-8 and TRBJ1-3; D is uncertain. The CDR3 sequence is 16 residues long. V was trimmed by 0 bases and J by 0 bases, leaving 9 bases between them. CDR1 and CDR2 (germline): SGHVS, FQNEAQ. The CDR3 here is CASSLAGRVSGNTIYF. The CDR3 DNA is TGTGCCAGCAGCTTAGCGGGAAGGGTCTCTGGAAACACCATATATTTT.

This clonotype was counted at least ten times. J is TRBJ1-2 and V is TRBV12-3 or TRBV12-4; unclear D gene. Trimming pared 6 bases from V and 4 bases from J, leaving 15 bases between. The CDR3 totals 14 residues. This chain's CDR3 is CASSISGVPYGYTF. The CDR3 bases are TGTGCCAGCAGCATCTCGGGAGTGCCCTATGGCTACACCTTC.

This clonotype was seen ten or more times. The chain joins TRBV5-1 to TRBJ1-4, with D possibly TRBD1 on 6 matching bases. Germline V gene data show CDR1 as SGHRS and CDR2 as YFSETQ. V lost 4 bases, J lost 7 bases, and 14 bases lay in between. There are 14 residues in the CDR3. CDR3 residues: CASSPGDKTEKLFF. The CDR3 DNA is TGCGCCAGCAGCCCCGGGGACAAGACTGAAAAACTGTTTTTT.

This clonotype was seen repeatedly, ten times or more. The V call is TRBV5-1, the J call TRBJ1-5; no clear D gene. Germline V gene data show CDR1 as SGHRS and CDR2 as YFSETQ. This CDR3 has 14 residues. The V gene lost 1 base and the J gene lost 6 bases, with 11 bases spanning the gap. CDR3 in DNA: TGCGCCAGCAGCTTGCGCGAAGCAGGTCAGCCCCAGCATTTT. Translating it yields CASSLREAGQPQHF.

This clonotype was seen repeatedly, ten times or more. This sequence joins TRBV4-2 and TRBJ1-2; D is uncertain. This CDR3 is 14 amino acids long. The germline V and J ends were trimmed by 0 bases and 0 bases, with 5 bases remaining between them. Germline V gene sequence: CDR1 LGHNA, CDR2 YNFKEQ. CDR3 region: CASSQDKANYGYTF. Written as DNA, the CDR3 is TGTGCCAGCAGCCAAGACAAAGCTAACTATGGCTACACCTTC.

The rearrangement uses TRBV29-1 and TRBJ2-7; perhaps TRBD1 as D (6 bases). This CDR3 is built from 15 residues. Per germline, CDR1 SQVTM and CDR2 ANQGSEA. The germline V and J ends were trimmed by 0 bases and 2 bases, with 14 bases remaining between them. This CDR3 is CSVEDQGLSPYEQYF. The CDR3 DNA follows: TGCAGCGTTGAAGATCAGGGGCTCTCACCCTACGAGCAGTACTTC.

This clonotype was detected many times. The chain joins TRBV6-6 to TRBJ2-5; D is possibly TRBD2 (5 bases). Germline V gene lookup returns CDR1 MNHNY and CDR2 SVGAGI (reference sequence). This CDR3 contains 14 residues. V shed 2 bases and J shed 5 bases, with 12 bases lying between them. The CDR3 region has the DNA TGTGCCAGCAGTTACGGTCCGGGATCTGAGACCCAGTACTTC. It specifies CASSYGPGSETQYF.